The 32 T cell receptor beta chains reported below all come from one sample, sequenced in a study of cytomegalovirus exposure and HLA in healthy donors. The PCR was carried out with 60 Vbeta primers and 13 Jbeta primers. Data came from immunoSEQ multiplex PCR; TCRdb stores just in-frame clones and leaves some out. The repertoire holds 240,000 or so clones, with 82% as singletons. The material sequenced was PBMCs. These receptor sequences come from a woman aged 35 to 49 in good health and CMV-seropositive.

The genes are TRBV23-1 and TRBJ2-7, with 7 bases aligning to TRBD2. TRBV23-1 is recorded as an ORF, its role being uncertain. Trimming took 8 bases from V and 3 from J; bases not matched to a gene: 7. This CDR3 is built from 13 residues. DNA of the CDR3: TGCGCCAGCCGGACTAGAATTGGCTACGAGCAGTACTTC. Amino acid sequence: CASRTRIGYEQYF.

The V and J genes are TRBV5-6 and TRBJ2-5; TRBD2 might be the D (6 bases). Trimming stripped 6 bases from V and 6 bases from J, with 21 bases between. CDR1 and CDR2 from the germline V gene are SGHDT and YYEEEE. The CDR3 has 15 residues. The CDR3 sequence is CASNLEAAGRKTQYF. The CDR3, as DNA: TGTGCCAGCAACCTTGAGGCGGCAGGGAGGAAGACCCAGTACTTC.

As concerns this clone: Other DNA sequences in this sample translate to the same CDR3. This chain uses TRBV5-4 with TRBJ1-6; no clear D. Germline V gives CDR1 SGHNT, CDR2 YYREEE (reference sequence). This CDR3 spans 15 amino acids. The V end was cut by 7 bases, the J end by 0 bases, with 11 bases between. CDR3 DNA sequence: TGTGCCAGCGGGCAGGCAGGCTCCTATAATTCACCCCTCCACTTT. Its protein product is CASGQAGSYNSPLHF. The full variable domain, rest sourced from reference TRBV5-4 and TRBJ1-6, is ETGVTQSPTHLIKTRGQQVTLRCSSQSGHNTVSWYQQALGQGPQFIFQYYREEENGRGNFPPRFSGLQFPNYSSELNVNALELDDSALYLCASGQAGSYNSPLHFGNGTRLTVT.

The chain has TRBV29-1 and TRBJ2-3; TRBD1 agrees at 8 bases. CDR1 SQVTM and CDR2 ANQGSEA come from the germline V gene. V was clipped by 6 bases and J by 0 bases; unmatched bases: 5. The CDR3 covers 14 residues. The CDR3 protein is CSVEQGDSTDTQYF. CDR3 nucleotide sequence: TGCAGCGTGGAACAGGGGGATAGCACAGATACGCAGTATTTT.

This clone turned up a few times. V and J are TRBV30 and TRBJ2-2, with D possibly matching TRBD1 (6 bases). This CDR3 has 17 amino acids. V lost 2 bases and J 2 bases, leaving 18 bases between the germline ends. In germline, CDR1 is GTSNPN, CDR2 SVGIG (reference sequence). The DNA of the CDR3 is TGTGCCTGGAGTCGGGTACGGACAGATGTAAACACCGGGGAGCTGTTTTTT. Translation: CAWSRVRTDVNTGELFF.

The chain links TRBV19 to TRBJ2-2; 9 bases line up with TRBD1. The CDR3 consists of 14 residues. Germline trimming cut 4 bases from V and 6 bases from J; bases unmatched to any gene: 3. The germline gives CDR1 LNHDA, CDR2 SQIVND (reference sequence). The DNA for the CDR3 is TGTGCCAGTAGTAGGGACAGGGTGTCCGGGGAGCTGTTTTTT. Residues: CASSRDRVSGELFF.

The genes are TRBV11-3 and TRBJ2-2; TRBD2 matches 8 bases. CDR1 is SGHNT and CDR2 is YENEEA in the germline V gene. V trimming: 5 bases; J trimming: 1 base; junction bases outside the gene matches: 9. This CDR3 spans 17 amino acids. CDR3 protein: CASSGRELAGNTGELFF. The DNA for the CDR3 is TGTGCCAGCAGCGGCCGAGAGCTAGCGGGGAACACCGGGGAGCTGTTTTTT.

The J gene is TRBJ1-2, the V gene TRBV6-1; D is unresolved. V was trimmed by 2 bases and J by 5 bases, leaving 6 bases between them. CDR1 is MNHNS and CDR2 is SASEGT in the germline V gene. This CDR3 region has 12 residues. DNA for the CDR3: TGTGCCAGCAGTGAAACTCGGTATGGCTACACCTTC. Encoded protein: CASSETRYGYTF.

This chain connects TRBV19 to TRBJ2-5; perhaps TRBD1 as D (6 bases). The CDR3 has 14 residues. CDR1 is LNHDA, CDR2 SQIVND, per germline (reference sequence). With 8 bases removed from V and 5 bases from J, the gap between germline ends came to 18 bases. Here the CDR3 reads CASQERGSGETQYF. For the CDR3, the DNA is TGTGCCAGTCAAGAAAGGGGGTCCGGGGAGACCCAGTACTTC.

The chain combines TRBV27 with TRBJ1-5, with 11 bases that match TRBD1. V dropped 5 bases and J dropped 2; count of bases not matched to a gene: 8. The germline gives CDR1 MNHEY, CDR2 SMNVEV (reference sequence). CDR3 length: 17 amino acids. The CDR3 here is CASSRGQGGSGNQPQHF. CDR3 DNA: TGTGCCAGCAGTAGGGGACAGGGGGGATCGGGCAATCAGCCCCAGCATTTT.

This rearrangement joins TRBV6-6 to TRBJ2-5; 12 bases are shared with TRBD1. Near its end, the DNA agrees better with TRBJ2-7, so the J call may be wrong. CDR1 and CDR2 from the germline V gene are MNHNY and SVGAGI (reference sequence). This CDR3 contains 15 residues. CDR3 sequence: CASSTSGTGGGEQYF. As DNA, the CDR3 is TGTGCCAGCAGCACATCCGGGACAGGGGGCGGCGAGCAGTACTTC.

This chain connects TRBV19 to TRBJ1-2; 8 nucleotides line up with TRBD1. J gave up 6 bases and V 3 bases, and 3 bases lay outside the gene matches. This CDR3 region has 13 residues. CDR1 is LNHDA, CDR2 SQIVND, per germline (reference sequence). CDR3 sequence (DNA): TGTGCCAGTAGTATCCGACAGGGGAATGGCTACACCTTC. It encodes CASSIRQGNGYTF. The full variable domain, completed using reference TRBV19 and TRBJ1-2, is DGGITQSPKYLFRKEGQNVTLSCEQNLNHDAMYWYRQDPGQGLRLIYYSQIVNDFQKGDIAEGYSVSREKKESFPLTVTSAQKNPTAFYLCASSIRQGNGYTFGSGTRLTVV.

This clone was recorded once. The J gene is TRBJ2-1, the V gene TRBV7-9, with no clear D. V was pared by 0 bases and J by 9 bases, with 9 bases between. Germline-derived CDR1 and CDR2 are SEHNR and FQNEAQ (reference sequence). The CDR3 runs to 13 residues. The CDR3 region has the DNA TGTGCCAGCAGCTTAGCGCCTGAGAGTGAGCAGTTCTTC. This codes for CASSLAPESEQFF.

The chain joins TRBV30 to TRBJ1-5, with 9 bases matching TRBD1. Trimming at V came to 3 bases and at J to 13 bases, leaving 4 bases not matched to a gene. The CDR3 length is 11 residues. Germline CDR1 and CDR2: GTSNPN and SVGIG (reference sequence). The CDR3 loop is CAWSTGGAQHF. In DNA form, the CDR3 reads TGTGCCTGGAGCACAGGGGGCGCTCAGCATTTT.

The rearrangement joins TRBV29-1 to TRBJ1-3; D is uncertain. Per germline, CDR1 SQVTM and CDR2 ANQGSEA. This CDR3 comprises 10 residues. Between the trimmed V and J ends, which lost 7 bases and 3 bases, there was a span of 4 bases. The CDR3 nucleotides read TGCAGCGCCTATGGAAACACCATATATTTT. This encodes CSAYGNTIYF.

In its sample, this clone was seen a few times. This sequence joins TRBV6-5 and TRBJ2-3; 9 nucleotides line up with TRBD1. V lost 6 bases, J lost 4 bases, and 8 bases stayed unmatched. The CDR3 extends over 15 amino acids. CDR1 is MNHEY, CDR2 SVGAGI, per germline. The CDR3 DNA reads as TGTGCCAGCAGACACCGGGACAGGGTTGCAGATACGCAGTATTTT. It encodes CASRHRDRVADTQYF.

This chain connects TRBV4-1 to TRBJ1-1; D is possibly TRBD1 (6 bases). This CDR3 is built from 13 residues. The germline CDR1 and CDR2 sequences are MGHRA and YSYEKL. Trimming removed 1 base at V and 8 bases at J, with 11 bases between. This CDR3 is CASSQGSQGEAFF. CDR3 coding DNA: TGCGCCAGCAGCCAAGGATCACAGGGCGAAGCTTTCTTT.

This chain uses TRBV7-2 with TRBJ2-7; weak D call: TRBD1 (6 bases). Germline values: CDR1 SGHTA, CDR2 FQGNSA. The V end lost 3 bases, the J end lost 2 bases, and 11 bases lay between the germline ends. This CDR3 has 14 residues. CDR3 amino acids: CASSFAQGPYEQYF. Written as DNA, the CDR3 is TGTGCCAGCAGCTTCGCACAGGGCCCCTACGAGCAGTACTTC.

A remark on this clone: At the DNA level, this CDR3 is encoded by other sequences in the same sample as well. The rearrangement joins TRBV27 to TRBJ2-7, with 7 nucleotides matching TRBD1. The ends lost 0 bases at V and 0 bases at J; junction bases unmatched: 2. CDR1 is MNHEY, CDR2 SMNVEV, per germline (reference sequence). The CDR3 is made up of 15 amino acids. This CDR3 is CASSLSAGGSYEQYF. In DNA, the CDR3 is TGTGCCAGCAGTTTATCGGCAGGGGGCTCCTACGAGCAGTACTTC.

In DNA form, the CDR3 reads TGTGCCAGCAGCTCTACGTCTGGGGGCAGCTATGGCTACACCTTC. Amino acids: CASSSTSGGSYGYTF. The gene calls are TRBV11-2 and TRBJ1-2; D possibly corresponds to TRBD1 (6 bases). Per germline, CDR1 SGHAT and CDR2 FQNNGV. The CDR3 totals 15 residues. V was shortened by 4 bases and J by 4 bases, with 16 bases between the two germline ends.

This sequence joins TRBV23-1 and TRBJ2-5, with TRBD1 matching over 7 bases. TRBV23-1 is an ORF, with its function uncertain. The CDR3 has 15 amino acids. The ends lost 3 bases at V and 2 bases at J; junction bases unmatched: 6. The CDR3 nucleotides read TGCGCCAGCAGTCACGGGACAGCTCGACAAGAGACCCAGTACTTC. Translating it yields CASSHGTARQETQYF.

This rearrangement joins TRBV13 to TRBJ2-2, with a weak D call TRBD2 (6 bases). The CDR3 is 14 residues long. Trimming stripped 3 bases from V and 6 bases from J, with 11 bases between. The germline V gene has CDR1 PRHDT and CDR2 FYEKMQ (reference sequence). The CDR3 DNA reads TGTGCCAGCAGCTTCGAGGGAGGACCCGGGGAGCTGTTTTTT. Its translation is CASSFEGGPGELFF.

This chain connects TRBV10-3 to TRBJ1-2, with TRBD1 matching 7 bases. J gave up 8 bases and V 3 bases, and 3 bases lay outside the gene matches. Germline values: CDR1 ENHRY, CDR2 SYGVKD. CDR3 size: 12 residues. The chain's CDR3 is CAISDTGVGYTF. The DNA for the CDR3 is TGTGCCATCAGTGATACAGGGGTAGGCTACACCTTC.

The V and J genes are TRBV30 and TRBJ1-2, with no clear D. Trimming stripped 1 base from V and 8 bases from J, with 11 bases between. Germline loops: CDR1 GTSNPN, CDR2 SVGIG (reference sequence). CDR3 length: 12 amino acids. CDR3 DNA: TGTGCCTGGAGTGGCGGGATGCGGGGCTACACCTTC. Residues: CAWSGGMRGYTF.

The sample holds a few counts of this clone. This chain connects TRBV29-1 to TRBJ2-5, with 7 bases fitting TRBD1. The V gene's germline CDR1 is SQVTM and CDR2 ANQGSEA. This CDR3 is 13 amino acids long. V lost 2 bases to trimming and J lost 4 bases; unmatched junction nucleotides: 4. The CDR3 is CSVEQGEGETQYF. The CDR3 DNA reads as TGCAGCGTTGAACAGGGGGAAGGAGAGACCCAGTACTTC.

V is TRBV19 and J is TRBJ1-5, with D perhaps matching TRBD1 (5 bases). Trimming removed 5 bases from V and 7 bases from J, with 15 bases in between. Germline CDR1 LNHDA, CDR2 SQIVND (reference sequence). The CDR3 extends over 14 amino acids. The CDR3 loop reads CASSDQDRRQPQHF. CDR3 coding DNA: TGTGCCAGTAGTGATCAAGACAGACGACAGCCCCAGCATTTT. Variable domain in full (rest from reference TRBV19 and TRBJ1-5): DGGITQSPKYLFRKEGQNVTLSCEQNLNHDAMYWYRQDPGQGLRLIYYSQIVNDFQKGDIAEGYSVSREKKESFPLTVTSAQKNPTAFYLCASSDQDRRQPQHFGDGTRLSIL.

The CDR3 loop reads CASSETGSSGNTIYF. The CDR3 coding sequence is TGTGCCAGCAGCGAGACAGGCAGCTCTGGAAACACCATATATTTT. The rearrangement links TRBV9 to TRBJ1-3; TRBD1 might be the D (6 bases). There are 15 residues in the CDR3. Germline CDR1 SGDLS, CDR2 YYNGEE. With 3 bases removed from V and 0 bases from J, the gap between germline ends came to 10 bases.

The CDR3 region has the DNA TGTGCCAGCAGCTCAACCCCAACGGTCGCCAACACTGAAGCTTTCTTT. This codes for CASSSTPTVANTEAFF. The gene calls are TRBV7-3 and TRBJ1-1; D uncertain. Trimming left V 4 bases short and J 2 bases short, with 17 bases between. The CDR3 totals 16 residues. CDR1 is SGHTA and CDR2 is FQGTGA in the germline V gene. The complete variable domain, with remaining parts taken from reference TRBV7-3 and TRBJ1-1, reads GAGVSQTPSNKVTEKGKYVELRCDPISGHTALYWYRQSLGQGPEFLIYFQGTGAADDSGLPNDRFFAVRPEGSVSTLKIQRTERGDSAVYLCASSSTPTVANTEAFFGQGTRLTVV.

This clone was recorded once. Other nucleotide sequences in the sample specify the same CDR3. This chain connects TRBV4-3 to TRBJ1-5; D gene ambiguous. The germline V gene encodes CDR1 LGHNA and CDR2 YSLEER. V was clipped by 4 bases and J by 7 bases, with 17 bases between them. The CDR3 totals 15 residues. CDR3 region: CASSPEWAGNQPQHF. CDR3 DNA: TGCGCCAGCAGCCCCGAGTGGGCGGGGAACCAGCCCCAGCATTTT.

The rearrangement joins TRBV6-6 to TRBJ1-1; no reliable D call. V lost 3 bases to trimming and J lost 3 bases, with 8 bases between them. The length of the CDR3 is 13 residues. The germline gives CDR1 MNHNY, CDR2 SVGAGI (reference sequence). CDR3 coding DNA: TGTGCCAGCAGTTATACAGATTACACTGAAGCTTTCTTT. This sequence encodes CASSYTDYTEAFF.

The CDR3 region has the DNA TGTGCCAGCAGCCCGGGACTAGCAGGGCCCGGAGATACGCAGTATTTT. As protein: CASSPGLAGPGDTQYF. This chain links TRBV7-6 with TRBJ2-3; 9 bases fit TRBD2. Per germline, CDR1 SGHVS and CDR2 FNYEAQ. Unmatched junction bases numbered 11, after V lost 5 bases and J lost 5 bases. The CDR3 covers 16 residues.

The chain carries TRBV29-1 and TRBJ2-5, with D possibly matching TRBD2 (6 bases). The germline CDR1 and CDR2 sequences are SQVTM and ANQGSEA. CDR3 length: 11 residues. Trimming removed 7 bases from V and 5 bases from J, with 11 bases in between. The CDR3 here is CSGTSGETQYF. CDR3 bases: TGCAGCGGAACCAGCGGGGAGACCCAGTACTTC. Looking up the rest from reference TRBV29-1 and TRBJ2-5 gives the full variable domain: SAVISQKPSRDICQRGTSLTIQCQVDSQVTMMFWYRQQPGQSLTLIATANQGSEATYESGFVIDKFPISRPNLTFSTLTVSNMSPEDSSIYLCSGTSGETQYFGPGTRLLVL.